This T cell receptor (beta chain) was captured in a study of T cell responses to AZD1222 COVID-19 vaccine. General study points: With two AZD1222 doses given, Spike-specific TCR breadth and depth both rose. The donor group comprised mostly white British people and more females; the analysis possibly underestimated clonal diversity. Recipients of AZD1222 seropositive at baseline numbered only 6 or 7. Sampled repertoires all dated from after the peak T cell response.

In regard to this clone: Its antigen is not identified.

Profiled with immunoSEQ multiplex PCR; TCRdb holds only in-frame clones, not every one. The repertoire holds roughly 160,000 clones, with 92% as singletons. Per the germline V gene, CDR1 is GTSNPN and CDR2 is SVGIG (reference sequence). V lost 1 base and J 7 bases, leaving 11 bases between the germline ends. This CDR3 has 12 amino acids. Sequencing was performed on peripheral blood, taken on day 0 of MenACWY control vaccination. The sequence came from an adult in good health. The rearrangement links TRBV30 to TRBJ2-7, with D possibly matching TRBD2 (5 bases). The CDR3 spells CAWSAGLYEQYF. For the CDR3, the DNA is TGTGCCTGGAGTGCCGGACTGTATGAGCAGTACTTC.